The 30 T cell receptor beta chains below all came from one sample that was sequenced in a study of beta chain features in type 1 diabetes. Findings and limits, study-wide: Shorter TCRB CDR3s, moderately but significantly so, marked every one of the four CD4+ subsets in Type 1 diabetes patients.

No cognate antigen is known for these TCRs. Every bit of the isolated RNA underwent reverse transcription, so sequencing read expressed TCRB transcripts. TCRdb's table, derived via immunoSEQ multiplex PCR, lists solely in-frame clones and lacks some. Of around 130,000 clones listed, around 9% are singletons. The sequencing sample was made of central memory CD4+ T cells from blood. Every receptor here comes from a man aged 25-45 years with type 1 diabetes.

This clone was detected only a few times. This chain uses TRBV5-3 with TRBJ2-3; a weak D match, TRBD2 (6 bases). TRBV5-3 is identified as an open reading frame with a role that is uncertain. Trimming left V 4 bases short and J 2 bases short, with 17 bases between. CDR3 length equals 16 residues. CDR3 protein: CARSGAGRRFTDTQYF. The CDR3 bases are TGTGCCAGAAGCGGGGCGGGACGACGATTCACAGATACGCAGTATTTT.

The rearrangement uses TRBV5-6 and TRBJ1-5, with 7 positions matching TRBD1. Trimming removed 6 bases from V and 4 bases from J; junction bases left unmatched: 7. The CDR3 is 14 residues long. Germline V gene sequence: CDR1 SGHDT, CDR2 YYEEEE. In nucleotides, the CDR3 is TGTGCCAGCACCCGACAGGGCCTAAATCAGCCCCAGCATTTT. It yields the protein CASTRQGLNQPQHF.

The sample holds a few counts of this clone. The chain links TRBV7-2 to TRBJ2-7; D perhaps matches TRBD2 (7 bases). The CDR3 loop spans 15 amino acids. V lost 5 bases to trimming and J lost 8 bases, with 22 bases between them. Germline CDR1 SGHTA, CDR2 FQGNSA. The CDR3 DNA is TGTGCCAGCAGCCCATCTGTGACGGGGGGCCCCCAGCAGTACTTC. Encoded protein: CASSPSVTGGPQQYF.

This clone appeared a few times. This chain connects TRBV5-1 to TRBJ2-1, with 9 bases aligning to TRBD1. Germline-derived CDR1 and CDR2 are SGHRS and YFSETQ. J lost 5 bases, V lost 4 bases, and 4 bases had no gene match. The CDR3 consists of 14 residues. DNA for the CDR3: TGCGCCAGCAGCAGACAGGGGGAAAACAATGAGCAGTTCTTC. This gives the protein CASSRQGENNEQFF.

In its sample, this clone was seen a few times. The chain joins TRBV10-2 to TRBJ2-1; 11 bases align to TRBD2. The J segment lost 4 bases and the V segment lost 6 bases, leaving 5 bases of the junction unmatched. The V gene's germline CDR1 is WSHSY and CDR2 SAAADI. The CDR3 is 15 amino acids. The CDR3 nucleotides read TGCGCCAGCAGGGAAGGGACTAGCGGTTACAATGAGCAGTTCTTC. Translation: CASREGTSGYNEQFF.

There are a few counts of this clone. This chain uses TRBV7-9 with TRBJ2-3; 12 bases are a match to TRBD2. The junction had 2 bases not matched to a gene; V was cut back by 2 bases and J by 2 bases. The V gene's germline CDR1 is SEHNR and CDR2 FQNEAQ (reference sequence). This CDR3 has 16 amino acids. In nucleotides, the CDR3 is TGTGCCAGCAGCTTACTAGCGGGGGGGCTCACAGATACGCAGTATTTT. It is translated as CASSLLAGGLTDTQYF. Based on the CDR3 plus reference TRBV7-9 and TRBJ2-3, the full variable domain is DTGVSQNPRHKITKRGQNVTFRCDPISEHNRLYWYRQTLGQGPEFLTYFQNEAQLEKSRLLSDRFSAERPKGSFSTLEIQRTEQGDSAMYLCASSLLAGGLTDTQYFGPGTRLTVL.

This chain joins TRBV7-9 and TRBJ2-1, with TRBD2 as a possible D gene (7 bases). Germline V gene data show CDR1 as SEHNR and CDR2 as FQNEAQ (reference sequence). The CDR3 loop spans 12 amino acids. V lost 2 bases, J lost 12 bases, and 11 bases lay in between. The CDR3 protein is CASSLYGGLQFF. Here the CDR3 DNA reads TGTGCCAGCAGCTTATACGGGGGGCTGCAGTTCTTC.

The gene calls are TRBV11-1 and TRBJ2-1; 8 bases line up with TRBD1. V trimming: 7 bases; J trimming: 2 bases; junction bases outside the gene matches: 4. Germline V gene data show CDR1 as SGHAT and CDR2 as FQDESV (reference sequence). There are 14 residues in the CDR3. CDR3 residues: CASTPGQAYNEQFF. The CDR3 DNA reads as TGTGCCAGCACTCCGGGACAGGCCTACAATGAGCAGTTCTTC.

CDR3 DNA sequence: TGTGCCAGCAGTGAACGCAGGACCCAGTACTTC. Translated: CASSERRTQYF. The gene calls are TRBV6-1 and TRBJ2-5, with D unresolved. There are 11 residues in the CDR3. Germline CDR1 and CDR2: MNHNS and SASEGT. V was trimmed by 2 bases and J by 7 bases, leaving 5 bases between them.

This sequence joins TRBV30 and TRBJ2-4, with TRBD1 matching 8 bases. CDR3 length equals 12 residues. From germline, CDR1 is GTSNPN and CDR2 SVGIG (reference sequence). The junction had 8 bases not matched to a gene; V was cut back by 1 base and J by 15 bases. The CDR3 sequence: CAWSASQGALYF. The CDR3 coding sequence is TGTGCCTGGAGTGCGAGCCAGGGGGCCTTGTACTTC.

This clone was observed many times. This CDR3 is also generated by other DNA sequences in the sample. This chain links TRBV9 with TRBJ2-5; 7 positions match TRBD2. This CDR3 contains 12 residues. Germline CDR1 SGDLS, CDR2 YYNGEE. Losses at the gene ends were 3 bases for V and 5 bases for J; bases not matched to a gene: 1. The CDR3 DNA is TGTGCCAGCAGCGCCGGGGGGGAGACCCAGTACTTC. Its protein product is CASSAGGETQYF.

This clone was counted between two and nine times. The chain couples TRBV7-2 to TRBJ2-5; D unclear. V lost 7 bases to trimming and J lost 5 bases, with 14 bases between them. The V gene's germline CDR1 is SGHTA and CDR2 FQGNSA. The CDR3 runs to 13 residues. In nucleotides, the CDR3 is TGTGCCAGCACCTCGGGTCAAAAGGAGACCCAGTACTTC. Protein product: CASTSGQKETQYF.

The chain couples TRBV6-1 to TRBJ1-1; a possible D gene is TRBD1 (6 bases). The CDR3 loop spans 14 amino acids. V was trimmed by 5 bases and J by 4 bases, leaving 14 bases between them. Germline CDR1 reads MNHNS; CDR2 reads SASEGT. This chain's CDR3 is CASSTRQGSTEAFF. In DNA, the CDR3 is TGTGCCAGCAGTACGAGGCAGGGGAGCACTGAAGCTTTCTTT.

There are a few counts of this clone. The CDR3 region has the DNA TGTGCCAGCTCACAGGGGCGCTATGGCTACACCTTC. Translating it yields CASSQGRYGYTF. The V and J genes are TRBV6-5 and TRBJ1-2, with 7 bases matching TRBD1. The V segment lost 8 bases and the J segment 4 bases; nucleotides outside the gene matches: 4. Germline CDR1 MNHEY, CDR2 SVGAGI. The CDR3 loop spans 12 amino acids.

At least ten counts were recorded for this clone. V is TRBV10-3 and J is TRBJ2-7; 8 positions agree with TRBD1. The ends lost 10 bases at V and 13 bases at J; junction bases unmatched: 21. Germline assignment: CDR1 ENHRY and CDR2 SYGVKD. This CDR3 has 14 amino acids. This CDR3 is CATSQGGQAEFVYF. Here the CDR3 DNA reads TGTGCCACCTCCCAGGGGGGACAGGCAGAGTTCGTTTACTTC.

This clone turned up a few times. The gene calls are TRBV4-1 and TRBJ1-6, with a possible D match to TRBD1 (6 bases). CDR1 MGHRA and CDR2 YSYEKL come from the germline V gene. This CDR3 comprises 14 residues. V was trimmed by 4 bases and J by 7 bases, leaving 11 bases between them. The CDR3: CASSLTQGNSPLHF. In DNA form, the CDR3 reads TGCGCCAGCAGCCTAACGCAGGGGAATTCACCCCTCCACTTT.

The J gene is TRBJ1-6, the V gene TRBV7-9; 9 nucleotides agree with TRBD1. Germline CDR1 reads SEHNR; CDR2 reads FQNEAQ (reference sequence). The CDR3 loop spans 13 amino acids. The J segment lost 13 bases and the V segment lost 5 bases, leaving 6 bases of the junction unmatched. DNA of the CDR3: TGTGCCAGCAGCGGGACAGGGTCTTCCCCCCTCCACTTT. Amino acids: CASSGTGSSPLHF. The full variable domain, its missing parts supplied by reference TRBV7-9 and TRBJ1-6, is DTGVSQNPRHKITKRGQNVTFRCDPISEHNRLYWYRQTLGQGPEFLTYFQNEAQLEKSRLLSDRFSAERPKGSFSTLEIQRTEQGDSAMYLCASSGTGSSPLHFGNGTRLTVT.

This rearrangement joins TRBV5-4 to TRBJ2-5, with 15 bases matching TRBD2. The junction had 4 bases not matched to a gene; V was cut back by 3 bases and J by 4 bases. The CDR3 totals 16 residues. Germline V lookup: CDR1 SGHNT, CDR2 YYREEE (reference sequence). CDR3 amino acids: CASSSGLAGGSETQYF. The CDR3 bases are TGTGCCAGCAGCTCCGGACTAGCGGGGGGGTCAGAGACCCAGTACTTC. The variable domain in full, with the rest retrieved from reference TRBV5-4 and TRBJ2-5, is ETGVTQSPTHLIKTRGQQVTLRCSSQSGHNTVSWYQQALGQGPQFIFQYYREEENGRGNFPPRFSGLQFPNYSSELNVNALELDDSALYLCASSSGLAGGSETQYFGPGTRLLVL.

This clone has at least ten counts. V gene TRBV7-3 combines with J gene TRBJ2-7; the D gene is possibly TRBD2 (5 bases). Germline loops: CDR1 SGHTA, CDR2 FQGTGA. The CDR3 loop spans 13 amino acids. The V gene lost 2 bases and the J gene lost 7 bases, with 12 bases spanning the gap. The CDR3 sequence: CASSLVQRGEQYF. Here the CDR3 DNA reads TGTGCCAGCAGCTTAGTCCAACGCGGGGAGCAGTACTTC.

This clone was observed a handful of times. This chain uses TRBV15 with TRBJ2-7; 7 positions match TRBD1. V lost 2 bases and J lost 0; bases outside the gene matches: 4. The V gene's germline CDR1 is LNHNV and CDR2 YYDKDF (reference sequence). The CDR3 is 15 amino acids. The CDR3 nucleotides are TGTGCCACCAGCAGAAGGGGGCTCTACTCCTACGAGCAGTACTTC. Translated, it gives CATSRRGLYSYEQYF.

In nucleotides, the CDR3 is TGTGCCAGCAGCTTCACTAGCGGAGGCAGCACAGATACGCAGTATTTT. Translating gives CASSFTSGGSTDTQYF. The V and J genes are TRBV11-2 and TRBJ2-3; TRBD2 matches at 8 bases. With 3 bases clipped from V and 0 bases from J, the junction kept 5 bases outside the gene matches. This CDR3 is 16 amino acids long. Germline V gives CDR1 SGHAT, CDR2 FQNNGV.

The table lists this clone with a few counts. The chain is built from TRBV7-2 and TRBJ2-6; the match to TRBD2 covers 9 bases. The length of the CDR3 is 19 residues. Losses at the gene ends were 2 bases for V and 0 bases for J; bases not matched to a gene: 8. In germline, CDR1 is SGHTA, CDR2 FQGNSA. The CDR3 loop reads CASSLRASGASSGANVLTF. CDR3 coding DNA: TGTGCCAGCAGCTTACGGGCTAGCGGGGCTAGCTCTGGGGCCAACGTCCTGACTTTC. Drawing the rest from reference TRBV7-2 and TRBJ2-6, the complete variable domain is GAGVSQSPSNKVTEKGKDVELRCDPISGHTALYWYRQSLGQGLEFLIYFQGNSAPDKSGLPSDRFSAERTGGSVSTLTIQRTQQEDSAVYLCASSLRASGASSGANVLTFGAGSRLTVL.

The J gene is TRBJ2-2, the V gene TRBV11-2; 7 bases are shared with TRBD2. Germline V gene lookup returns CDR1 SGHAT and CDR2 FQNNGV. V shed 5 bases, J shed 6 bases, and the junction held 3 bases outside the gene matches. This CDR3 has 13 amino acids. For the CDR3, the DNA is TGTGCCAGCAGCGGGGCGGGGGCCGGGGAGCTGTTTTTT. It is translated as CASSGAGAGELFF.

In this sample, this clone turned up a few times. This chain connects TRBV28 to TRBJ1-2, with D uncertain. Germline V gene data show CDR1 as MDHEN and CDR2 as SYDVKM. The length of the CDR3 is 13 residues. V was shortened by 3 bases and J by 4 bases, with 9 bases between the two germline ends. In DNA form, the CDR3 reads TGTGCCAGCAGTTTTCCCGAGGCCTATGGCTACACCTTC. This translates into CASSFPEAYGYTF.

This clone was detected a few times. The chain combines TRBV11-1 with TRBJ1-2, with D possibly TRBD1 on 6 matching bases. Germline loops: CDR1 SGHAT, CDR2 FQDESV (reference sequence). The CDR3 is 14 amino acids. V lost 5 bases and J 6 bases, leaving 16 bases between the germline ends. The CDR3 bases are TGTGCCAGCAGCCTAATGGAGTGGACAGATGGCTACACCTTC. Translating it yields CASSLMEWTDGYTF.

This chain joins TRBV14 and TRBJ2-6, with a possible D match to TRBD1 (5 bases). CDR1 is SGHDN, CDR2 FVKESK, per germline. V lost 6 bases, J lost 4 bases, and 10 bases lay in between. The CDR3 extends over 14 amino acids. This chain's CDR3 is CASSQGTGANVLTF. The DNA of the CDR3 is TGTGCCAGCAGTCAGGGAACCGGGGCCAACGTCCTGACTTTC.

The chain joins TRBV5-1 to TRBJ2-7, with 9 bases fitting TRBD1. The CDR3 totals 16 residues. The V gene's germline CDR1 is SGHRS and CDR2 YFSETQ. V shed 2 bases, J shed 0 bases, and the junction held 6 bases outside the gene matches. The CDR3 DNA sequence: TGCGCCAGCAGCTTACGACAGGGGGGTAGCTCCTACGAGCAGTACTTC. This codes for CASSLRQGGSSYEQYF.

This sequence joins TRBV5-1 and TRBJ1-5; the D gene is possibly TRBD1 (6 bases). V was cut by 4 bases and J by 2 bases, with 13 bases left in between. The CDR3 has 15 amino acids. Germline V CDR1 and CDR2: SGHRS, YFSETQ. CDR3 region: CASSLSGGGNQPQHF. The DNA of the CDR3 is TGCGCCAGCAGCCTCTCGGGGGGCGGCAATCAGCCCCAGCATTTT.

This clone has only a few counts. The gene calls are TRBV2 and TRBJ2-2; 7 bases are a match to TRBD1. J gave up 8 bases and V 6 bases, and 6 bases lay outside the gene matches. This CDR3 contains 13 residues. The germline gives CDR1 SNHLY, CDR2 FYNNEI. CDR3 loop: CASRKGAEGELFF. CDR3 bases: TGTGCCAGCAGAAAGGGGGCCGAAGGGGAGCTGTTTTTT. Variable domain in full (rest from reference TRBV2 and TRBJ2-2): EPEVTQTPSHQVTQMGQEVILRCVPISNHLYFYWYRQILGQKVEFLVSFYNNEISEKSEIFDDQFSVERPDGSNFTLKIRSTKLEDSAMYFCASRKGAEGELFFGEGSRLTVL.

This sequence joins TRBV11-2 and TRBJ2-1, with a weak D call TRBD1 (6 bases). V gave up 5 bases and J gave up 7 bases, with 21 bases separating them. The germline CDR1 and CDR2 sequences are SGHAT and FQNNGV. The CDR3 length is 16 residues. The CDR3 coding sequence is TGTGCCAGCAGCCGAGACTTCTCACAAGGGGGTAATGAGCAGTTCTTC. Protein sequence: CASSRDFSQGGNEQFF.